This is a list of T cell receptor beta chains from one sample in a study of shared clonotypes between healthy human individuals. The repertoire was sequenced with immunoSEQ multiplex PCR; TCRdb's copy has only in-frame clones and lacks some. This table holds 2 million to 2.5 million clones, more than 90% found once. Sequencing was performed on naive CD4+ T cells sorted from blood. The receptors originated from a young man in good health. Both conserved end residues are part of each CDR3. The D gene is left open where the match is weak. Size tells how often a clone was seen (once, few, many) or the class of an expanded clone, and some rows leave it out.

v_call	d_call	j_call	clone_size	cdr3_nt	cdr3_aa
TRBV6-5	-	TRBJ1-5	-	TGTGCCAGCAGTTCCGTAGATCAGCCCCAGCATTTT	CASSSVDQPQHF
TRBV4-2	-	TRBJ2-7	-	TGTGCCAGCAGCCAAGTTGGCTTTTCCTACGAGCAGTACTTC	CASSQVGFSYEQYF
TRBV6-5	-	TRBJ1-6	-	TGTGCCAGCAGTTACCCCCTCCCAGGGAGGAATTCACCCCTCCACTTT	CASSYPLPGRNSPLHF
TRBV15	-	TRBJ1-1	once	TGTGCCACCAGCACGGGAGAACGGGTTTCGAACACTGAAGCTTTCTTT	CATSTGERVSNTEAFF
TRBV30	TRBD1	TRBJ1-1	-	TGTGCCTGGGGGGCGGGACAGCCGAACACTGAAGCTTTCTTT	CAWGAGQPNTEAFF
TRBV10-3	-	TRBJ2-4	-	TGTGCCATCAGTGAGTCGGTCTTAACCAAAAACATTCAGTACTTC	CAISESVLTKNIQYF
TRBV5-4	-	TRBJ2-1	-	TGTGCCAGCAGCCCGCCTTCCTACAATGAGCAGTTCTTC	CASSPPSYNEQFF
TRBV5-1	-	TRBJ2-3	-	TGCGCCAGCAACATGGGAAGCACAGATACGCAGTATTTT	CASNMGSTDTQYF
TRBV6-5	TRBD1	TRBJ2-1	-	TGTGCCAGCAGTTACTGGGACAGGGCGGTCGGTGAGCAGTTCTTC	CASSYWDRAVGEQFF
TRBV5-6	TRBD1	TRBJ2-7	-	TGTGCCAGCAGCGCGGGACAGGGTGTTTACGAGCAGTACTTC	CASSAGQGVYEQYF
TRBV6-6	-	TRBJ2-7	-	TGTGCCAGCAGTTTTACATCAGGGTCTGGCTACGAGCAGTACTTC	CASSFTSGSGYEQYF
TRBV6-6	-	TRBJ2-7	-	TGTGCCAGCAGACCTAGTGGAGGGGATCCTTACGAGCAGTACTTC	CASRPSGGDPYEQYF
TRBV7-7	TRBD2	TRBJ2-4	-	TGTGCTAGCAGCCCCAGCGGGAGTGTCAAAAACATTCAGTACTTC	CASSPSGSVKNIQYF
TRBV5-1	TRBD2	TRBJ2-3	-	TGCGCCAGCAGCTTGGCGGGGACTAGCGGATATCTCACTAGCACAGATACGCAGTATTTT	CASSLAGTSGYLTSTDTQYF
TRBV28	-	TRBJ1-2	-	TGTGCCAGCAGTTTGGCGAGGGTACGTGGACCTAACTATGGCTACACCTTC	CASSLARVRGPNYGYTF
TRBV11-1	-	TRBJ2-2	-	TGTGCCAGCAGCCAGGACAGCACCGGGGAGCTGTTTTTT	CASSQDSTGELFF
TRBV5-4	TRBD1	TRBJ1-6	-	TGTGCCAGCAGCCTTGACAGGGTCAATTCACCCCTCCACTTT	CASSLDRVNSPLHF
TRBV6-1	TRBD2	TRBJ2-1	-	TGTGCCAGCACCCGGACTAGCGGCCAGTACAATGAGCAGTTCTTC	CASTRTSGQYNEQFF
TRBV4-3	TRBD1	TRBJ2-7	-	TGCGCCAGCAGCCAAGGACCCAGGGGGCTGGGGGAGCAGTACTTC	CASSQGPRGLGEQYF
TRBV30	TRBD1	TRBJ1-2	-	TGTGCCTGCAAGTCCAACAACCCACAGGGGGTTTTTAACTATGGCTACACCTTC	CACKSNNPQGVFNYGYTF
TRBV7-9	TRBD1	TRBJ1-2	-	TGTGCCAGCAGTTCAGGCAGGGGGCTTGGCTACACCTTC	CASSSGRGLGYTF
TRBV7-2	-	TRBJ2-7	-	TGTGCCAGCAGCTTATCGCCGGGGGCCTACGAGCAGTACTTC	CASSLSPGAYEQYF
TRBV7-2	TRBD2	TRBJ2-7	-	TGTGCCAGCAGCCCGACGTCCCTCCTAGCGGGAGCCCCCTACGAGCAGTACTTC	CASSPTSLLAGAPYEQYF
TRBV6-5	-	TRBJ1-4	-	TGTGCCAGCAGTTACTCAGGGACGGGAGATGAAAAACTGTTTTTT	CASSYSGTGDEKLFF
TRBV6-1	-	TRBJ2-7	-	TGTGCCAGCAGAGTTTTTCTAAACGAGCAGTACTTC	CASRVFLNEQYF
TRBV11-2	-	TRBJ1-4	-	TGTGCCAGCAGCTTGGGCAGTCGTAATGAAAAACTGTTTTTT	CASSLGSRNEKLFF
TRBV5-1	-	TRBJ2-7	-	TGCGCCAGCAGCTTGGCCCTCTCAGGGTGGACCTACGAGCAGTACTTC	CASSLALSGWTYEQYF
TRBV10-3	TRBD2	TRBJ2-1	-	TGTGCCATCAGTGGAAGCGGGAGCACCTACAATGAGCAGTTCTTC	CAISGSGSTYNEQFF